One and the same sample provided the 14 T cell receptor beta chains below, sequenced in a study of beta chain features in type 1 diabetes. TCRB transcripts that were expressed got sequenced, as all of the isolated RNA had been reverse transcribed. Assay used: immunoSEQ multiplex PCR; TCRdb lists only in-frame clones, some missing. The sample carries roughly 230,000 clones, about 9.3% recorded once. Sequencing input: naive CD4+ T cells from blood. These receptors all come from a young woman in good health.

This clone occurred a few times. CDR3 sequence: CASGGTSGSINEQFF. The DNA of the CDR3 is TGTGCCAGCGGCGGGACTAGCGGGAGTATCAATGAGCAGTTCTTC. This rearrangement joins TRBV2 to TRBJ2-1; 14 bases agree with TRBD2. V shed 8 bases, J shed 6 bases, and the junction held 6 bases outside the gene matches. The CDR3 contains 15 residues. Germline assignment: CDR1 SNHLY and CDR2 FYNNEI.

This clone has just a few counts. This rearrangement joins TRBV6-1 to TRBJ1-1, with D hard to call. Trimming pared 2 bases from V and 10 bases from J, leaving 14 bases between. There are 13 residues in the CDR3. The germline V gene encodes CDR1 MNHNS and CDR2 SASEGT. The CDR3 nucleotides are TGTGCCAGCAGTGAACAATACGGCGGGGTAGCTTTCTTT. It specifies CASSEQYGGVAFF.

This clone was seen a handful of times. The rearrangement uses TRBV10-3 and TRBJ2-3, with a possible D match to TRBD2 (7 bases). Germline V lookup: CDR1 ENHRY, CDR2 SYGVKD. Trimming removed 0 bases from V and 4 bases from J, with 17 bases in between. The CDR3 runs to 17 residues. The CDR3 coding sequence is TGTGCCATCAGTGAGTCGAGGGGGAGCGGGAACCCAGATACGCAGTATTTT. The encoded protein is CAISESRGSGNPDTQYF.

The V gene is TRBV5-1, the J gene TRBJ1-4; D not resolved. In germline, CDR1 is SGHRS, CDR2 YFSETQ. The CDR3 is made up of 13 amino acids. V lost 2 bases and J lost 7, with 9 bases in between. Here the CDR3 DNA reads TGCGCCAGCAGCTTAAAGATGAGTGAAAAACTGTTTTTT. It yields the protein CASSLKMSEKLFF.

The chain carries TRBV6-1 and TRBJ2-7, with 8 bases that match TRBD1. Germline V gives CDR1 MNHNS, CDR2 SASEGT. CDR3 size: 13 residues. V lost 6 bases and J lost 2; bases outside the gene matches: 3. The CDR3 nucleotides read TGTGCCAGCAGATCACAGGGGGCCTACGAGCAGTACTTC. Protein sequence: CASRSQGAYEQYF.

This clone has just a few counts. The rearrangement joins TRBV7-9 to TRBJ1-4; D not resolved. Germline V gene data show CDR1 as SEHNR and CDR2 as FQNEAQ (reference sequence). The CDR3 extends over 16 amino acids. Deletions cut 4 bases from V and 7 bases from J, with 19 bases between. The CDR3 sequence: CASSSYTQRRGEKLFF. The CDR3 region has the DNA TGTGCCAGCAGCTCATACACTCAGAGACGAGGTGAAAAACTGTTTTTT. Supplemented by reference TRBV7-9 and TRBJ1-4, the full variable domain reads DTGVSQNPRHKITKRGQNVTFRCDPISEHNRLYWYRQTLGQGPEFLTYFQNEAQLEKSRLLSDRFSAERPKGSFSTLEIQRTEQGDSAMYLCASSSYTQRRGEKLFFGSGTQLSVL.

This chain links TRBV2 with TRBJ2-1, with TRBD2 matching over 8 bases. This CDR3 spans 16 amino acids. CDR1 is SNHLY and CDR2 is FYNNEI in the germline V gene. J lost 4 bases, V lost 0 bases, and 5 bases had no gene match. DNA of the CDR3: TGTGCCAGCAGTGAAGCGCGGGGGGCGCTATACAATGAGCAGTTCTTC. Protein product: CASSEARGALYNEQFF.

This clone was detected only a few times. The rearrangement links TRBV6-6 to TRBJ2-2; 10 nucleotides line up with TRBD1. The CDR3 is made up of 15 amino acids. V lost 6 bases and J lost 5; bases outside the gene matches: 6. CDR1 MNHNY and CDR2 SVGAGI come from the germline V gene (reference sequence). CDR3 nucleotide sequence: TGTGCCAGCAGATTGGGACAGGGGTGGACCGGGGAGCTGTTTTTT. It is translated as CASRLGQGWTGELFF.

The rearrangement joins TRBV5-4 to TRBJ2-5; TRBD1 matches at 7 bases. The CDR3 covers 14 residues. Germline CDR1 SGHNT, CDR2 YYREEE (reference sequence). V dropped 3 bases and J dropped 2; count of bases not matched to a gene: 4. CDR3 in DNA: TGTGCCAGCAGCTCGGGACAGATACAAGAGACCCAGTACTTC. Its translation: CASSSGQIQETQYF.

This clone showed up just a few times. This rearrangement joins TRBV6-5 to TRBJ1-2; 7 bases fit TRBD1. J gave up 5 bases and V 6 bases, and 6 bases lay outside the gene matches. Germline V lookup: CDR1 MNHEY, CDR2 SVGAGI. This CDR3 spans 13 amino acids. CDR3 residues: CASRGDRRYGYTF. The CDR3 DNA is TGTGCCAGCAGGGGGGACAGACGATATGGCTACACCTTC.

The CDR3, as DNA: TGTGCCAGCAGTGTAAGGGGGCTCTATGGCTACACCTTC. It yields the protein CASSVRGLYGYTF. The chain combines TRBV27 with TRBJ1-2, with 7 bases that match TRBD1. In germline, CDR1 is MNHEY, CDR2 SMNVEV (reference sequence). V trimming: 5 bases; J trimming: 4 bases; junction bases outside the gene matches: 4. This CDR3 region has 13 residues.

This clone occurred a few times. This chain uses TRBV18 with TRBJ2-1; weak D call: TRBD1 (6 bases). Germline V gene lookup returns CDR1 KGHSH and CDR2 LQKENI. The CDR3 has 15 amino acids. V lost 0 bases and J lost 4, with 10 bases in between. The CDR3 DNA reads as TGTGCCAGCTCACCACCGGGACAAGCATACAATGAGCAGTTCTTC. This gives the protein CASSPPGQAYNEQFF.

This clone was counted only a few times. The rearrangement uses TRBV9 and TRBJ1-1; possible D gene TRBD1, 5 bases. The CDR3 covers 14 residues. Germline CDR1 SGDLS, CDR2 YYNGEE. The V end was cut by 2 bases, the J end by 1 base, with 9 bases between. For the CDR3, the DNA is TGTGCCAGCAGCGTGACAGCTTCGAACACTGAAGCTTTCTTT. This codes for CASSVTASNTEAFF.

The rearrangement joins TRBV6-1 to TRBJ2-1; 13 bases line up with TRBD2. The CDR3 length is 14 residues. The trim removed 8 bases at V and 4 bases at J, leaving 2 bases unmatched. The germline V gene encodes CDR1 MNHNS and CDR2 SASEGT. The CDR3 here is CASGLAGAYNEQFF. As DNA, the CDR3 is TGTGCCAGCGGACTAGCGGGAGCTTACAATGAGCAGTTCTTC.